The 5 T cell receptor beta chains given below trace back to one sample, sequenced in a study of blood T cell repertoires in COVID-19. The assay was immunoSEQ multiplex PCR, and TCRdb's table has in-frame clones only and misses some. The sample lists 390,000 or so clones; roughly four fifths were seen once. Sequences were obtained from PBMCs or T cells enriched from blood (not recorded which). The receptors derive from a woman aged 50 to 60 who had recovered from COVID-19.

The chain has TRBV11-3 and TRBJ1-3; D not certain. This CDR3 region has 15 residues. V shed 3 bases and J shed 1 base, with 10 bases lying between them. Germline loops: CDR1 SGHNT, CDR2 YENEEA. The CDR3: CASSFGSASGNTIYF. The CDR3 DNA is TGTGCCAGCAGCTTTGGAAGCGCTTCTGGAAACACCATATATTTT.

This chain joins TRBV5-1 and TRBJ1-1; maybe TRBD1 (6 bases). Trimming left V 0 bases short and J 4 bases short, with 16 bases between. The CDR3 is 16 residues long. Germline-derived CDR1 and CDR2 are SGHRS and YFSETQ. CDR3 in amino acids: CASSLGGGEGFTEAFF. In nucleotides, the CDR3 is TGCGCCAGCAGCTTGGGAGGGGGAGAGGGTTTCACTGAAGCTTTCTTT.

The chain carries TRBV11-3 and TRBJ2-7; 10 nucleotides agree with TRBD2. The length of the CDR3 is 16 residues. The V gene's germline CDR1 is SGHNT and CDR2 YENEEA. The ends lost 5 bases at V and 5 bases at J; junction bases unmatched: 12. CDR3 DNA sequence: TGTGCCAGCAGCCTTACGATCGGGACTAGCGTTCACGAGCAGTACTTC. It yields the protein CASSLTIGTSVHEQYF.

CDR3: CASSPYIGTSGGTDTQYF. The CDR3 nucleotides read TGTGCCAGCTCACCGTATATTGGGACTAGCGGGGGCACAGATACGCAGTATTTT. V and J are TRBV18 and TRBJ2-3; 13 bases match TRBD2. The V gene end was trimmed by 3 bases and the J gene end by 1 base; junction bases not matched to a gene: 7. The germline CDR1 and CDR2 sequences are KGHSH and LQKENI. The CDR3 is made up of 18 amino acids.

This chain uses TRBV15 with TRBJ2-3; tentative D call: TRBD2 (5 bases). The CDR3 contains 14 residues. CDR1 LNHNV and CDR2 YYDKDF come from the germline V gene (reference sequence). Trimming stripped 8 bases from V and 4 bases from J, with 16 bases between. The CDR3 loop is CATLGGGEADTQYF. The CDR3 nucleotides are TGTGCCACCCTCGGAGGCGGTGAAGCAGATACGCAGTATTTT.